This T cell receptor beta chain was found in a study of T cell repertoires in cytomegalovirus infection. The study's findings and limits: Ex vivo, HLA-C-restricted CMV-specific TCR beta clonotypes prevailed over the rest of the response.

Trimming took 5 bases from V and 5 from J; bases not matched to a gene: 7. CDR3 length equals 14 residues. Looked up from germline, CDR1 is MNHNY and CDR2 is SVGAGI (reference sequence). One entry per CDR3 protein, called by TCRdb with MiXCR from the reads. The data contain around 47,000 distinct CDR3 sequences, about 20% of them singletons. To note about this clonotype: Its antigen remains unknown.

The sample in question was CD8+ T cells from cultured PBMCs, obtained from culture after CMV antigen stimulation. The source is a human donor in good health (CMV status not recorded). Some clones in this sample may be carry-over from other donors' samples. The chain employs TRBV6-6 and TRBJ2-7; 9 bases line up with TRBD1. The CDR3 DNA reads TGTGCCAGCAGTCAGGACAGGGGTTTCGACGAGCAGTACTTC. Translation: CASSQDRGFDEQYF.